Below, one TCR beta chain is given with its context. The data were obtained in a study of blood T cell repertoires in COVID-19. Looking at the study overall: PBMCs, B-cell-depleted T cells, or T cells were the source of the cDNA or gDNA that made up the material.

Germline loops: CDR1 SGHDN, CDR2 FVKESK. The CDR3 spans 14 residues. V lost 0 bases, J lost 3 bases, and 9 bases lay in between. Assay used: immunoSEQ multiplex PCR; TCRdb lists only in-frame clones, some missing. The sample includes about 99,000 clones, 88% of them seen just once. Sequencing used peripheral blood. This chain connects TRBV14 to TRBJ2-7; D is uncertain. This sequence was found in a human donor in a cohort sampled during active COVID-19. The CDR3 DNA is TGTGCCAGCAGCCAAGAAAACCCCAGCTACGAGCAGTACTTC. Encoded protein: CASSQENPSYEQYF.